This T cell receptor (beta chain) derives from a study of blood T cell repertoires in COVID-19. The table came from immunoSEQ multiplex PCR; TCRdb's copy has only in-frame clones and leaves some out. The sample contains roughly 200,000 clones, 86% of which appear only once. The germline gives CDR1 LNHDA, CDR2 SQIVND (reference sequence). V lost 5 bases to trimming and J lost 1 base; unmatched junction nucleotides: 14. This CDR3 is built from 19 residues. This chain uses TRBV19 with TRBJ1-5, with TRBD1 matching over 10 bases. The clonotype comes from a man older than 75 with acute or convalescent COVID-19. Material for sequencing was peripheral blood. CDR3 DNA: TGTGCCAGTAGTTTGACAGGGGGCGCGGTAGTGGGGAGCAATCAGCCCCAGCATTTT. It specifies CASSLTGGAVVGSNQPQHF. Drawing the rest from reference TRBV19 and TRBJ1-5, the complete variable domain is DGGITQSPKYLFRKEGQNVTLSCEQNLNHDAMYWYRQDPGQGLRLIYYSQIVNDFQKGDIAEGYSVSREKKESFPLTVTSAQKNPTAFYLCASSLTGGAVVGSNQPQHFGDGTRLSIL.